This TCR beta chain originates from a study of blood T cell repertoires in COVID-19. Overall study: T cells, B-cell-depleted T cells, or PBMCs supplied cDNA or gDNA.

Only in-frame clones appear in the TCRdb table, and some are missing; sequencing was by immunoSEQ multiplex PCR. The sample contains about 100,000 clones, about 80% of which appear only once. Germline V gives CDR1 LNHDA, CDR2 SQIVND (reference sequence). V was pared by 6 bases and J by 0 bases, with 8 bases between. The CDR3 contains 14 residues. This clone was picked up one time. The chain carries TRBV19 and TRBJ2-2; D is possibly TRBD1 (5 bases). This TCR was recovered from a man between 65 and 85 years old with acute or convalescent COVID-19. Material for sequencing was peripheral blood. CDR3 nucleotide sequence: TGTGCCAGTAGAAGGGGCTCGAACACCGGGGAGCTGTTTTTT. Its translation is CASRRGSNTGELFF.